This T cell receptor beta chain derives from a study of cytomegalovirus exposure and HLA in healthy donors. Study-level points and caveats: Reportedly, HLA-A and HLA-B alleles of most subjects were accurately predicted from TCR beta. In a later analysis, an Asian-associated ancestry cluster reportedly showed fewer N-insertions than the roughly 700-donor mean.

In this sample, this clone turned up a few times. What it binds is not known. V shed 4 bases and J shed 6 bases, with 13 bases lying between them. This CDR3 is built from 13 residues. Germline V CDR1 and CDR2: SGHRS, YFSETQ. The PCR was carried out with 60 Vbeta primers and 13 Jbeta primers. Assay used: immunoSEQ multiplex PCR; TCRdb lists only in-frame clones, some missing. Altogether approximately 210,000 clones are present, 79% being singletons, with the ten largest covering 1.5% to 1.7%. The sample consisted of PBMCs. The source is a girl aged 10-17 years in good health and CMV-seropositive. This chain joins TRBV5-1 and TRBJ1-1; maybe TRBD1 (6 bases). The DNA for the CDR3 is TGCGCCAGCAGCCTCCTTGAGGGGGCTGAAGCTTTCTTT. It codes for CASSLLEGAEAFF.